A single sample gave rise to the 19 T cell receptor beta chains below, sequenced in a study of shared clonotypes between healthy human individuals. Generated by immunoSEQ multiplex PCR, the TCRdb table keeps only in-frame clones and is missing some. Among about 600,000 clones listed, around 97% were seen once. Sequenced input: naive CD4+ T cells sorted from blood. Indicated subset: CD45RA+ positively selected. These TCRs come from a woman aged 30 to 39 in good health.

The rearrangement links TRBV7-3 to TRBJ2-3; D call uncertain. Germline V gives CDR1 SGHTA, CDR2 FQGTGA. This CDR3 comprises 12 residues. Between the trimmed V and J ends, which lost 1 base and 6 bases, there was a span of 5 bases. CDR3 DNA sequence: TGTGCCAGCAGCTTAATCGCGGATACGCAGTATTTT. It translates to CASSLIADTQYF.

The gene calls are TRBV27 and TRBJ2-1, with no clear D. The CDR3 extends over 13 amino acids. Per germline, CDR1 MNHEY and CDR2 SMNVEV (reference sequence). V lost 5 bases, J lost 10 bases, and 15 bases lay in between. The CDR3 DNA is TGTGCCAGCAGTACCCGTCGACCAGAGGAGCAGTTCTTC. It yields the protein CASSTRRPEEQFF.

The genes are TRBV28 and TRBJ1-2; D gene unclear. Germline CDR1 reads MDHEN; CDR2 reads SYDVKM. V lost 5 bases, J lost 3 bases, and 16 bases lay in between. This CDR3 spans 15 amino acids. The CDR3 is CASSPQSSVDYGYTF. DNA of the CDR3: TGTGCCAGCAGTCCCCAATCTTCCGTGGACTATGGCTACACCTTC.

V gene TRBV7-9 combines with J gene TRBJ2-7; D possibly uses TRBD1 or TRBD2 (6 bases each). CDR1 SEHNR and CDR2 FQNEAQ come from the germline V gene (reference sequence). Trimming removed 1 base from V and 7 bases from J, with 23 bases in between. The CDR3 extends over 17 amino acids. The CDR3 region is CASSLVRGPSPPGEQYF. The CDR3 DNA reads TGTGCCAGCAGCTTAGTTCGGGGGCCCTCACCCCCCGGAGAGCAGTACTTC.

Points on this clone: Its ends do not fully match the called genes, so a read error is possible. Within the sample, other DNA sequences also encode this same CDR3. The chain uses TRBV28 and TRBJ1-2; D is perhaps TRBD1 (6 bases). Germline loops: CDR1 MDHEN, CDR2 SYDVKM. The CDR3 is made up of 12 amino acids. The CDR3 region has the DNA TGCGCCAGCAGTTTGGAGCTCGGGGGGCTACTCTTC. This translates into CASSLELGGLLF.

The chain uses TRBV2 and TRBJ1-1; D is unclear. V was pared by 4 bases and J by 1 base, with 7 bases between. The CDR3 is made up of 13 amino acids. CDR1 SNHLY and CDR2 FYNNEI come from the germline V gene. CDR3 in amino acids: CASSVSENTEAFF. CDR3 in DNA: TGTGCCAGCAGTGTGTCCGAGAACACTGAAGCTTTCTTT.

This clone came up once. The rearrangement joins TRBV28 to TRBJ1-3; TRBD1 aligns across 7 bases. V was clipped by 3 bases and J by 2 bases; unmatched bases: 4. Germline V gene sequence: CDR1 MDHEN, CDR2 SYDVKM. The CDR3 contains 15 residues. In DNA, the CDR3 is TGTGCCAGCAGTTTGTTCGACAGGGCTGGAAACACCATATATTTT. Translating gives CASSLFDRAGNTIYF.

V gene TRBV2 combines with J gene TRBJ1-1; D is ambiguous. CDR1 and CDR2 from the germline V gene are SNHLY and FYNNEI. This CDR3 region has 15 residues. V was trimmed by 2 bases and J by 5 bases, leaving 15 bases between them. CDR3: CASSELAWEVTEAFF. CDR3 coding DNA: TGTGCCAGCAGTGAACTCGCCTGGGAGGTTACTGAAGCTTTCTTT.

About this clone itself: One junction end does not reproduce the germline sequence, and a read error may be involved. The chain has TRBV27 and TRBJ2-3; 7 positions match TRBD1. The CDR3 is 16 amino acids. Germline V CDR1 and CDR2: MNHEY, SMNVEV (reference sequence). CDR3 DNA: TGTGCCAGCAGTCTATCGACAGGGAGTAGCACAGATACGCAGTATTTT. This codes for CASSLSTGSSTDTQYF.

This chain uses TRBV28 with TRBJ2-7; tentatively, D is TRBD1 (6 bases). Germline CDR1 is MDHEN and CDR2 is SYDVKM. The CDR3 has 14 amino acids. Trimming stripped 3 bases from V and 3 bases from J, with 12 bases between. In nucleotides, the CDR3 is TGTGCCAGCAGTTTCCCTTTGGACAGCTACGAGCAGTACTTC. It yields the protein CASSFPLDSYEQYF.

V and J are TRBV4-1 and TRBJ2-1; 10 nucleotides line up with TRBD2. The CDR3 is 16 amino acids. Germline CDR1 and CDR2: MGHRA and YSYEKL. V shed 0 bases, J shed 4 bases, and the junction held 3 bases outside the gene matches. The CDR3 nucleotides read TGCGCCAGCAGCCAAGAATCTAGCGGGGGATACAATGAGCAGTTCTTC. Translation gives CASSQESSGGYNEQFF.

DNA for the CDR3: TGTGCCAGCGGGGCCAGGGAAAACTATGGCTACACCTTC. Its protein is CASGARENYGYTF. The gene calls are TRBV5-6 and TRBJ1-2; maybe TRBD1 (5 bases). This CDR3 spans 13 amino acids. With 7 bases removed from V and 2 bases from J, the gap between germline ends came to 12 bases. Germline V gives CDR1 SGHDT, CDR2 YYEEEE.

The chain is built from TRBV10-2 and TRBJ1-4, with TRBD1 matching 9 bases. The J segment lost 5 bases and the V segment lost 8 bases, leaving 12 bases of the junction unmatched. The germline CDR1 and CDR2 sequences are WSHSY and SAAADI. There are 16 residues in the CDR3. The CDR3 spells CASGDAAGTGNEKLFF. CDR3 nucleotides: TGCGCCAGCGGAGATGCAGCCGGGACAGGGAATGAAAAACTGTTTTTT.

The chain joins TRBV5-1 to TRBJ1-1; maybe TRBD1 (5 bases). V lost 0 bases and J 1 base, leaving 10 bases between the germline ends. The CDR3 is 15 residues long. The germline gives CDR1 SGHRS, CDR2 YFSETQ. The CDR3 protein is CASSLEAGPNTEAFF. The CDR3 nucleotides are TGCGCCAGCAGCTTGGAAGCAGGGCCGAACACTGAAGCTTTCTTT.

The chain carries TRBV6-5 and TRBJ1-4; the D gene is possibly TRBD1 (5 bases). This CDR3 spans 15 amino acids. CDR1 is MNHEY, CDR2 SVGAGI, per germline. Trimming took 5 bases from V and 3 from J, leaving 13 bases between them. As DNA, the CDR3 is TGTGCCAGCAGTCCGCAGGGTCATTCTAATGAAAAACTGTTTTTT. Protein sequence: CASSPQGHSNEKLFF.

The CDR3 reads CASSQDLGTDEQYF. DNA of the CDR3: TGTGCCAGCAGCCAAGATCTCGGGACAGACGAGCAGTACTTC. The chain combines TRBV4-2 with TRBJ2-7; TRBD1 matches at 7 bases. CDR1 and CDR2 (germline): LGHNA, YNFKEQ. The trim removed 0 bases at V and 5 bases at J, leaving 4 bases unmatched. The length of the CDR3 is 14 residues.

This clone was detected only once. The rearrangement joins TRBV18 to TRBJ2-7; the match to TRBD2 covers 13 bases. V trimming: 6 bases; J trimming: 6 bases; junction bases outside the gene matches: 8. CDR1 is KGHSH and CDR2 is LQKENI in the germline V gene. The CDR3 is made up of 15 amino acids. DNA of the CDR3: TGTGCCAGCTCTGCAGGACTAGCGGGAGCTTCCGAGCAGTACTTC. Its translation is CASSAGLAGASEQYF.

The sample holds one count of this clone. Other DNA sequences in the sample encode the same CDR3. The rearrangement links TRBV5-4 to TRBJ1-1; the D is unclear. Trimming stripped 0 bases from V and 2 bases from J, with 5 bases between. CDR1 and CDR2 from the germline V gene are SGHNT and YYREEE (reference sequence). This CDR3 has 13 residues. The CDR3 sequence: CASSLDRNTEAFF. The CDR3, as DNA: TGTGCCAGCAGCTTGGACAGAAACACTGAAGCTTTCTTT.

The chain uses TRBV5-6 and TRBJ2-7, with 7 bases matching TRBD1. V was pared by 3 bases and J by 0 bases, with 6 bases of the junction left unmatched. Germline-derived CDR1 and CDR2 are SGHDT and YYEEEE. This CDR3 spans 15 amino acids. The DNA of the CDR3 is TGTGCCAGCAGCTGGGACAGAACCCCCTCCTACGAGCAGTACTTC. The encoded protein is CASSWDRTPSYEQYF.